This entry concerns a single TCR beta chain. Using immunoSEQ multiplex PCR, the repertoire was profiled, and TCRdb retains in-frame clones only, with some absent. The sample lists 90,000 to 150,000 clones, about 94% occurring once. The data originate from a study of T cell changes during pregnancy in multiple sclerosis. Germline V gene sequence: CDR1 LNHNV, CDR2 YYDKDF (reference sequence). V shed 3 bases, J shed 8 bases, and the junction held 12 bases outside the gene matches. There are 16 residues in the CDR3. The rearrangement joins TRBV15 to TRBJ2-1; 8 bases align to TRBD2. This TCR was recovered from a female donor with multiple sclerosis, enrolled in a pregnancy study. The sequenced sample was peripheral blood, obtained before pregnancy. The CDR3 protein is CATSSPTREGRDEQFF. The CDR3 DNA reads TGTGCCACCAGCAGTCCTACACGGGAGGGCCGGGATGAGCAGTTCTTC.